These 26 T cell receptor beta chains share one sample of origin, sequenced in a study of cytomegalovirus exposure and HLA in healthy donors. Clones were read by immunoSEQ multiplex PCR, and TCRdb kept only the in-frame ones, dropping some. The table lists fewer than 90,000 clones, roughly 83% of them singletons. Sequencing was performed on PBMCs. These receptors were obtained from a young woman in good health and CMV-seropositive.

This clone showed up just once. The rearrangement joins TRBV2 to TRBJ2-7; TRBD1 agrees at 8 bases. This CDR3 spans 15 amino acids. The junction had 11 bases not matched to a gene; V was cut back by 6 bases and J by 4 bases. CDR1 and CDR2 from the germline V gene are SNHLY and FYNNEI. This CDR3 reads CASSLGQGKVYEQYF. For the CDR3, the DNA is TGTGCCAGCAGCCTCGGACAGGGCAAGGTTTACGAGCAGTACTTC.

With respect to this clone: Other DNA sequences in the same sample also yield this CDR3. The gene calls are TRBV4-3 and TRBJ2-7, with 9 positions matching TRBD1. The length of the CDR3 is 14 residues. CDR1 is LGHNA and CDR2 is YSLEER in the germline V gene. With V trimmed by 3 bases and J by 3 bases, 3 bases remained unmatched. DNA for the CDR3: TGCGCCAGCAGCCAGGGACAGGGAGACTACGAGCAGTACTTC. Protein product: CASSQGQGDYEQYF.

V usage is TRBV29-1 and J usage is TRBJ2-3, with TRBD2 identical over 8 bases. The CDR3 runs to 15 residues. V lost 4 bases and J lost 0; bases outside the gene matches: 6. Germline V gene lookup returns CDR1 SQVTM and CDR2 ANQGSEA. CDR3 sequence: CSVVRGGASTDTQYF. CDR3 DNA: TGCAGCGTTGTACGGGGGGGCGCTAGCACAGATACGCAGTATTTT.

The gene calls are TRBV19 and TRBJ1-1; D not resolved. The CDR3 spans 14 residues. Germline CDR1 is LNHDA and CDR2 is SQIVND (reference sequence). V was cut by 6 bases and J by 1 base, with 12 bases left in between. The CDR3 loop reads CASSPKRRNTEAFF. DNA of the CDR3: TGTGCCAGTAGCCCTAAACGAAGGAACACTGAAGCTTTCTTT.

The genes are TRBV19 and TRBJ1-2; D is unclear. CDR3 length equals 14 residues. Trimming cost V 0 bases and J 8 bases, with 13 bases left between them. Germline CDR1 and CDR2: LNHDA and SQIVND (reference sequence). CDR3 amino acids: CASSIDSATRGYTF. The DNA for the CDR3 is TGTGCCAGTAGTATAGATTCGGCAACGAGGGGCTACACCTTC.

The chain recombines TRBV5-1 with TRBJ1-1; weak D call: TRBD1 (6 bases). V dropped 4 bases and J dropped 0 bases, with 19 bases sitting between them. This CDR3 is built from 17 residues. CDR1 is SGHRS, CDR2 YFSETQ, per germline. Here the CDR3 DNA reads TGCGCCAGCAGCCAATTTACAGGGCCAGGGGTGAACACTGAAGCTTTCTTT. Amino acids: CASSQFTGPGVNTEAFF.

V usage is TRBV4-3 and J usage is TRBJ2-4, with 7 bases matching TRBD2. V lost 0 bases and J lost 1; bases outside the gene matches: 12. Germline V gene sequence: CDR1 LGHNA, CDR2 YSLEER. CDR3 length: 19 amino acids. Here the CDR3 DNA reads TGCGCCAGCAGCCAAGAAGTAGGACGAGGGGAGGGGGCCAAAAACATTCAGTACTTC. Protein sequence: CASSQEVGRGEGAKNIQYF.

The CDR3 DNA sequence: TGTGCCAGCAGAGACAGGGTGGGGAGCAATCAGCCCCAGCATTTT. Protein product: CASRDRVGSNQPQHF. V gene TRBV7-6 combines with J gene TRBJ1-5, with 7 bases identical to TRBD1. The germline CDR1 and CDR2 sequences are SGHVS and FNYEAQ. V gave up 6 bases and J gave up 1 base; unmatched junction bases: 6. This CDR3 has 15 residues. The full variable domain, in which reference TRBV7-6 and TRBJ1-5 provide the parts outside the CDR3, is GAGVSQSPRYKVTKRGQDVALRCDPISGHVSLYWYRQALGQGPEFLTYFNYEAQQDKSGLPNDRFSAERPEGSISTLTIQRTEQRDSAMYRCASRDRVGSNQPQHFGDGTRLSIL.

The chain is built from TRBV6-5 and TRBJ1-2; 11 nucleotides align to TRBD1. The V gene's germline CDR1 is MNHEY and CDR2 SVGAGI. The V segment lost 6 bases and the J segment 5 bases; nucleotides outside the gene matches: 8. The CDR3 sequence is 15 residues long. The CDR3 loop is CASSETGTGGYGYTF. The CDR3 nucleotides read TGTGCCAGCAGCGAAACCGGGACAGGGGGTTATGGCTACACCTTC.

CDR3 sequence: CASSQVGGASYNEQFF. The DNA for the CDR3 is TGCGCCAGCAGCCAAGTAGGGGGGGCCTCCTACAATGAGCAGTTCTTC. The chain has TRBV4-3 and TRBJ2-1, with D possibly being TRBD2 (7 bases). Germline V lookup: CDR1 LGHNA, CDR2 YSLEER. This CDR3 has 16 residues. V shed 1 base and J shed 0 bases, with 10 bases lying between them.

This clone was counted between two and nine times. The J gene is TRBJ2-3, the V gene TRBV7-2; TRBD2 aligns across 9 bases. The CDR3 extends over 14 amino acids. The germline V gene encodes CDR1 SGHTA and CDR2 FQGNSA. Trimming took 8 bases from V and 2 from J; bases not matched to a gene: 5. The CDR3 sequence: CASSRGGITDTQYF. The DNA of the CDR3 is TGTGCCAGCTCGCGGGGGGGGATCACAGATACGCAGTATTTT.

This chain links TRBV28 with TRBJ1-5; TRBD1 agrees at 7 bases. V lost 5 bases, J lost 7 bases, and 11 bases stayed unmatched. CDR3 length: 15 residues. Germline CDR1 MDHEN, CDR2 SYDVKM. The CDR3 loop is CASSSETGWQQPQHF. In nucleotides, the CDR3 is TGTGCCAGCAGTAGCGAGACAGGGTGGCAACAGCCCCAGCATTTT.

V is TRBV4-1 and J is TRBJ2-7; 14 bases fit TRBD2. The ends lost 0 bases at V and 3 bases at J; junction bases unmatched: 4. Germline CDR1 reads MGHRA; CDR2 reads YSYEKL. The CDR3 is made up of 17 amino acids. CDR3 sequence reads: CASSQDGLAGGGYEQYF. In DNA form, the CDR3 reads TGCGCCAGCAGCCAAGATGGACTAGCGGGGGGAGGCTACGAGCAGTACTTC.

The genes are TRBV30 and TRBJ2-7, with 10 bases lining up with TRBD2. Germline trimming cut 4 bases from V and 12 bases from J; bases unmatched to any gene: 9. This CDR3 comprises 12 residues. The V gene's germline CDR1 is GTSNPN and CDR2 SVGIG (reference sequence). The CDR3 spells CAWKASGRSLYF. The CDR3 coding sequence is TGTGCCTGGAAGGCTAGCGGGAGAAGCTTGTACTTC.

The V gene is TRBV5-1, the J gene TRBJ2-3; the match to TRBD1 covers 9 bases. J lost 4 bases, V lost 4 bases, and 16 bases had no gene match. The CDR3 is 18 residues long. The germline CDR1 and CDR2 sequences are SGHRS and YFSETQ. CDR3 protein: CASSRISPGQGGSDTQYF. The DNA of the CDR3 is TGCGCCAGCAGCCGAATCTCCCCGGGACAGGGTGGTTCAGATACGCAGTATTTT.

The J gene is TRBJ2-5, the V gene TRBV9, with TRBD1 matching over 7 bases. The trim removed 4 bases at V and 5 bases at J, leaving 11 bases unmatched. Germline CDR1 SGDLS, CDR2 YYNGEE. The CDR3 is 15 residues long. This CDR3 is CASSPAGQVGETQYF. CDR3 coding DNA: TGTGCCAGCAGCCCCGCCGGACAGGTCGGTGAGACCCAGTACTTC.

The chain has TRBV6-5 and TRBJ1-1, with D hard to call. V was clipped by 0 bases and J by 1 base, with 6 bases between them. The CDR3 consists of 14 residues. The germline gives CDR1 MNHEY, CDR2 SVGAGI. The CDR3 sequence is CASSYSAGNTEAFF. CDR3 sequence (DNA): TGTGCCAGCAGTTACTCGGCAGGGAACACTGAAGCTTTCTTT.

The V call is TRBV5-8, the J call TRBJ1-2, with 10 bases matching TRBD1. The germline gives CDR1 SGHTS, CDR2 YDEGEE. V trimming: 1 base; J trimming: 0 bases; junction bases outside the gene matches: 6. The CDR3 extends over 17 amino acids. In DNA form, the CDR3 reads TGTGCCAGCAGCTTGAGACAGGGGGCGCGGGCTAACTATGGCTACACCTTC. This sequence encodes CASSLRQGARANYGYTF.

This chain links TRBV7-9 with TRBJ2-1, with 9 bases that match TRBD2. The V and J ends lost 5 bases and 4 bases, in that order; junction bases with no gene match: 9. Germline V gene sequence: CDR1 SEHNR, CDR2 FQNEAQ (reference sequence). The CDR3 totals 16 residues. CDR3 nucleotide sequence: TGTGCCAGCAGCCACAACCCGGGACTAGCTTACAATGAGCAGTTCTTC. Its translation: CASSHNPGLAYNEQFF.

In its sample, this clone was seen a few times. The V and J genes are TRBV5-4 and TRBJ2-7, with a possible D match to TRBD1 (6 bases). Trimming stripped 0 bases from V and 5 bases from J, with 18 bases between. The CDR3 extends over 16 amino acids. Germline V lookup: CDR1 SGHNT, CDR2 YYREEE (reference sequence). The CDR3 DNA follows: TGTGCCAGCAGCTTGGGGATCGGGGCAGGGGTTAACGAGCAGTACTTC. Its protein is CASSLGIGAGVNEQYF. The entire variable domain, with the rest obtained from reference TRBV5-4 and TRBJ2-7, is as follows: ETGVTQSPTHLIKTRGQQVTLRCSSQSGHNTVSWYQQALGQGPQFIFQYYREEENGRGNFPPRFSGLQFPNYSSELNVNALELDDSALYLCASSLGIGAGVNEQYFGPGTRLTVT.

The DNA for the CDR3 is TGTGCCAGCAGGCCGACAGGGGGCCAAGAGACCCAGTACTTC. Translating it yields CASRPTGGQETQYF. The chain combines TRBV7-9 with TRBJ2-5; 9 nucleotides align to TRBD1. Germline V gene lookup returns CDR1 SEHNR and CDR2 FQNEAQ (reference sequence). V gave up 6 bases and J gave up 1 base; unmatched junction bases: 3. This CDR3 region has 14 residues.

J is TRBJ2-2 and V is TRBV28; unclear D gene. Trimming took off 8 bases at V and 0 bases at J, with 16 bases between the two ends. The CDR3 sequence is 16 residues long. Germline CDR1 MDHEN, CDR2 SYDVKM. The CDR3 region is CASEVTNPANTGELFF. Here the CDR3 DNA reads TGTGCCAGCGAGGTTACTAACCCCGCGAACACCGGGGAGCTGTTTTTT.

The chain uses TRBV5-8 and TRBJ2-7, with 7 bases lining up with TRBD1. With V trimmed by 4 bases and J by 2 bases, 12 bases remained unmatched. The germline CDR1 and CDR2 sequences are SGHTS and YDEGEE. This CDR3 is 16 amino acids long. For the CDR3, the DNA is TGTGCCAGCAGCCCGCGGTACTCAGGGGGTGCCTACGAGCAGTACTTC. Protein product: CASSPRYSGGAYEQYF.

J is TRBJ2-5 and V is TRBV9; possible D gene TRBD2, 5 bases. The CDR3 sequence is 14 residues long. Trimming took 0 bases from V and 5 from J, leaving 11 bases between them. The germline CDR1 and CDR2 sequences are SGDLS and YYNGEE. DNA for the CDR3: TGTGCCAGCAGCGTAGATGCAGGAGGCGAGACCCAGTACTTC. It yields the protein CASSVDAGGETQYF.

V gene TRBV7-7 combines with J gene TRBJ1-2; D is perhaps TRBD1 (5 bases). Trimming took off 2 bases at V and 5 bases at J, with 18 bases between the two ends. In germline, CDR1 is SSHAT, CDR2 FNYEAQ (reference sequence). The CDR3 has 16 residues. In DNA, the CDR3 is TGTGCCAGCAGCTTAAGTGTGTTCGTCAGGGTGTATGGCTACACCTTC. This gives the protein CASSLSVFVRVYGYTF. Complete variable domain (other parts from reference TRBV7-7 and TRBJ1-2): GAGVSQSPRYKVTKRGQDVTLRCDPISSHATLYWYQQALGQGPEFLTYFNYEAQPDKSGLPSDRFSAERPEGSISTLTIQRTEQRDSAMYRCASSLSVFVRVYGYTFGSGTRLTVV.

This chain links TRBV11-2 with TRBJ2-3; 9 positions match TRBD2. After removal of 4 bases from V and 1 base from J, the junction contained 6 bases not matched to a gene. The CDR3 is 16 residues long. Germline V CDR1 and CDR2: SGHAT, FQNNGV. The CDR3 is CASSSRLAVGTDTQYF. CDR3 nucleotides: TGTGCCAGCAGCTCCCGACTAGCGGTTGGCACAGATACGCAGTATTTT.